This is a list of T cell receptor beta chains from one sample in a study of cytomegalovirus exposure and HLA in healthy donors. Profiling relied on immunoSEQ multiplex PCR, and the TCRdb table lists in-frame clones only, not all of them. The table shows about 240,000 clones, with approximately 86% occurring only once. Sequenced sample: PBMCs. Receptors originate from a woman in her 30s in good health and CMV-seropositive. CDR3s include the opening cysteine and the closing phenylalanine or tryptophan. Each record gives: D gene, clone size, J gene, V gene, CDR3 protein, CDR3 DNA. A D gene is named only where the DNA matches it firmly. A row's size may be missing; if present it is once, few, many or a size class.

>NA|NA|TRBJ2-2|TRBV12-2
CASRLVPVGQLTSGRVGELFF
TGTGCAAGTCGCTTGGTCCCGGTCGGCCAGCTGACTAGCGGGAGAGTCGGGGAGCTGTTTTTT
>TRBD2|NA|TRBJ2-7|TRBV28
CASSLRGGLAGEYEQYF
TGTGCCAGCAGTTTAAGGGGGGGACTAGCGGGAGAATACGAGCAGTACTTC
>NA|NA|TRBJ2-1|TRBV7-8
CASSLPRSGGGGEFF
TGTGCCAGCAGCTTACCTAGGTCTGGAGGGGGGGGAGAGTTCTTC
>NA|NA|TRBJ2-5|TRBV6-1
CASSVLSGSYQETQYF
TGTGCCAGCAGTGTCTTGTCGGGATCATACCAAGAGACCCAGTACTTC
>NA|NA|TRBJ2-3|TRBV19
CASSTGRGDTQYF
TGTGCCAGTAGCACGGGTAGGGGAGATACGCAGTATTTT
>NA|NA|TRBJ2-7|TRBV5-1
CASSPHTGEQYF
TGCGCCAGCAGCCCTCACACGGGCGAGCAGTACTTC
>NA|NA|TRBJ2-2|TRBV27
CASSSGSGELFF
TGTGCCAGCAGTTCAGGGTCCGGGGAGCTGTTTTTT
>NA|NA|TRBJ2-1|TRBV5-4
CASSLDGQSMGYEQFF
TGTGCCAGCAGCTTGGATGGGCAGTCCATGGGCTATGAGCAGTTCTTC
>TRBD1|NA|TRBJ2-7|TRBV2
CASSPGQGSYEQYF
TGTGCCAGCAGTCCGGGACAGGGCTCCTACGAGCAGTACTTC
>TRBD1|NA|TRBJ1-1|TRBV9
CASSVALQGTYTEAFF
TGTGCCAGCAGCGTAGCGCTACAGGGGACGTACACTGAAGCTTTCTTT
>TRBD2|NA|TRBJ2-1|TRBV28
CASSPPGTSGRARYNEQFF
TGTGCCAGCAGTCCCCCGGGGACTAGCGGGAGGGCCCGGTACAATGAGCAGTTCTTC
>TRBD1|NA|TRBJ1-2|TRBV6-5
CASRQTGVGNYGYTF
TGTGCCAGCAGACAGACAGGGGTTGGCAACTATGGCTACACCTTC
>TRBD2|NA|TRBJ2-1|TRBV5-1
CASSYLAETYNEQFF
TGCGCCAGCAGTTACCTAGCGGAGACCTACAATGAGCAGTTCTTC
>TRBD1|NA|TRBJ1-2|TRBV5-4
CASRYWTGEGKDGYTF
TGTGCCAGCAGGTACTGGACAGGGGAAGGAAAGGATGGCTACACCTTC
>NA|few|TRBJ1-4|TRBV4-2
CASSQDQSGGGEKLFF
TGTGCCAGCAGCCAAGATCAATCCGGGGGAGGTGAAAAACTGTTTTTT
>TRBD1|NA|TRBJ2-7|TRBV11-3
CASSRRTGEYYEQYF
TGTGCCAGCAGCCGACGGACAGGAGAGTACTACGAGCAGTACTTC
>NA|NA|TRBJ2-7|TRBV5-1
CASSVSTGTTYEQYF
TGCGCCAGCAGCGTCTCTACAGGGACTACCTACGAGCAGTACTTC
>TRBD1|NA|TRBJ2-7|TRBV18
CASSRQTGGSDEQYF
TGTGCCAGCTCACGGCAGACAGGGGGCTCCGACGAGCAGTACTTC
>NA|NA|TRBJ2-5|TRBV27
CASSLWASMETQYF
TGTGCCAGCAGTTTATGGGCTAGCATGGAGACCCAGTACTTC
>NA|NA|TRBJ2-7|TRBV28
CASSLLTYEQYF
TGTGCCAGCAGTTTACTAACCTACGAGCAGTACTTC
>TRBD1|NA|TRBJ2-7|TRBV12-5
CASGLVDPGQATYEQYF
TGTGCTAGTGGTTTGGTCGACCCGGGACAGGCCACCTACGAGCAGTACTTC
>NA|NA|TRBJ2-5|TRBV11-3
CASSFHQGQETQYF
TGTGCCAGCAGCTTTCATCAGGGCCAAGAGACCCAGTACTTC
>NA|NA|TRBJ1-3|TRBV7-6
CASSSSNTIYF
TGTGCCAGCAGCTCCTCAAACACCATATATTTT
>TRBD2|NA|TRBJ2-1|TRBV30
CAWSAGTSITNEQFF
TGTGCCTGGAGCGCCGGGACTAGCATTACCAATGAGCAGTTCTTC
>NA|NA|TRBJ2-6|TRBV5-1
CASSSSLVSGANVLTF
TGCGCCAGCAGCTCATCTCTAGTCTCTGGGGCCAACGTCCTGACTTTC
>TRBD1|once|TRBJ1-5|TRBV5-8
CASSLVQGANNQPQHF
TGTGCCAGCAGCTTGGTGCAGGGGGCTAACAATCAGCCCCAGCATTTT
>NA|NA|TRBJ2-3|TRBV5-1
CASSSRQGSTDTQYF
TGCGCCAGCAGCTCTCGGCAGGGGTCCACAGATACGCAGTATTTT
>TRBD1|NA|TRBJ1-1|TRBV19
CASRRDRAYEAFF
TGTGCCAGTAGACGTGACAGGGCCTATGAAGCTTTCTTT
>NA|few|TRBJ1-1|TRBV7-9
CASSAQLYGDTEAFF
TGTGCCAGCAGCGCTCAGCTTTACGGGGACACTGAAGCTTTCTTT
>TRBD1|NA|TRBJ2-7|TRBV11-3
CASSPGGPRGYEQYF
TGTGCCAGCAGCCCAGGGGGCCCCAGGGGTTACGAGCAGTACTTC
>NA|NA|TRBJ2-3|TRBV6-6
CASSSADYTDTQYF
TGTGCCAGCAGTTCGGCGGATTACACAGATACGCAGTATTTT
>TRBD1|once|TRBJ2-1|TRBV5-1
CASSPHGTGANNEQFF
TGCGCCAGCAGCCCACACGGGACAGGGGCAAACAATGAGCAGTTCTTC
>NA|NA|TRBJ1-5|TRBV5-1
CASSFIGGANQPQHF
TGCGCCAGCAGCTTTATTGGGGGCGCGAATCAGCCCCAGCATTTT
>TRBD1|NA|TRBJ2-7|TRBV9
CASSAYPGQGLYEQYF
TGTGCCAGCAGCGCCTACCCGGGACAGGGTCTATACGAGCAGTACTTC
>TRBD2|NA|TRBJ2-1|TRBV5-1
CASSASSGVRYNEQFF
TGCGCCAGCAGCGCCTCTAGCGGGGTCCGTTACAATGAGCAGTTCTTC
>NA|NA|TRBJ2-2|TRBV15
CATSRDLRITDGSNTGELFF
TGTGCCACCAGCAGAGATCTCAGGATTACTGACGGATCGAACACCGGGGAGCTGTTTTTT